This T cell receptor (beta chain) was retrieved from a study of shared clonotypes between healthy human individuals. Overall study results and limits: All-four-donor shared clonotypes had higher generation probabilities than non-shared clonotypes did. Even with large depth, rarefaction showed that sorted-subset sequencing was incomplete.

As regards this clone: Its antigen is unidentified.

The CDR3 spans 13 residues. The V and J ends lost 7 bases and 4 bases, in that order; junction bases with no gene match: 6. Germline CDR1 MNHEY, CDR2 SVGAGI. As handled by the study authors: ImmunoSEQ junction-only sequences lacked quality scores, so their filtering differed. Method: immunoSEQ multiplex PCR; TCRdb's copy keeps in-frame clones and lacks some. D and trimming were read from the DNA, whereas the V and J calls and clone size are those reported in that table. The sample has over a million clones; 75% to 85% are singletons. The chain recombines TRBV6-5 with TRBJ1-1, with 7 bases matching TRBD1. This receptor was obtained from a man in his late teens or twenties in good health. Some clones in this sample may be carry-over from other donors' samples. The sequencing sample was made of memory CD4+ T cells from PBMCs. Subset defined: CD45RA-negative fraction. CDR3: CASTASGGTEAFF. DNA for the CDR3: TGTGCCAGCACCGCATCAGGGGGCACTGAAGCTTTCTTT.